The TCR beta chain under discussion was sequenced for a study of blood T cell repertoires in COVID-19. Turning to the study itself: Collection of acute and convalescent COVID-19 samples took place in the United States, Italy and Spain. Nucleic acid was either cDNA or gDNA, and it came from T cells, B-cell-depleted T cells, or PBMCs.

Authors' processing steps: Amplification from reference gene primers served as the basis for estimated nucleated cell counts. TCRdb keeps only in-frame clones here, not all; method: immunoSEQ multiplex PCR. The DNA was the basis for D and trimming; V, J and clone size are from that table. The data contain about 280,000 clones, approximately 83% of them singletons. The V gene's germline CDR1 is MGHRA and CDR2 YSYEKL. V lost 5 bases, J lost 2 bases, and 17 bases lay in between. The CDR3 covers 16 residues. The TCR was taken from a woman aged 70-85 years with acute or convalescent COVID-19. The chain employs TRBV4-1 and TRBJ2-3, with D perhaps TRBD1 (7 bases). The material sequenced was peripheral blood. The CDR3 region has the DNA TGCGCCAGCAGCACTCGGGGGACAGAGTTCACAGATACGCAGTATTTT. It yields the protein CASSTRGTEFTDTQYF.